This T cell receptor beta chain was obtained from a study of response to subunit inactivated influenza vaccine. One entry per CDR3 protein results from TCRdb running MiXCR on the RT-PCR reads. The sample consists of about 570,000 distinct CDR3 sequences, about 11% of them appearing once. Germline loops: CDR1 SGHKS, CDR2 YYEKEE (reference sequence). Trimming cost V 0 bases and J 4 bases, with 13 bases left between them. The CDR3 length is 15 residues. This clonotype was picked up a small number of times. These sequences were also reported in another study, on T cells expressing NK-cell markers. As reported in that work: Synthesis of TCR beta cDNA relied on 5'RACE template switching carrying UMIs. From sorted CD3+CD56+NKG2C+, CD3+CD56+NKG2C- and CD3+CD56-NKG2C+ T cells came the TCR beta repertoires. Within the sequenced cohort of eight donors, seven exhibited HCMV seropositivity and one was seronegative. There were a handful of donors in whom these clonotypes also led the CD3+CD56-NKG2C+ fraction. It remained uncertain whether the expanded NKG2C+ T cell clones were specific for HCMV antigens.

This TCR came from a man between 45 and 60 years old who received an inactivated influenza vaccine. This material consisted of PBMCs from blood, taken on the day of vaccination. J is TRBJ1-2 and V is TRBV5-5; D unclear. DNA for the CDR3: TGTGCCAGCAGCTTGGCCTCAGTCAGAGTCTATGGCTACACCTTC. This gives the protein CASSLASVRVYGYTF.